A selection of T cell receptor beta chains follows, all from one sample in a study of vaccination effects on CD4 cells after COVID-19. What these receptors recognize is not known. TCRdb keeps only in-frame clones here, not all; method: immunoSEQ multiplex PCR. The profile shows roughly 41,000 clones, under 70% of them singletons. The source was CD4+ T cells from PBMCs cultured with HCoV-OC43 spike peptides, collected before COVID-19 vaccination. All receptors derive from a human donor who received a COVID-19 vaccine. CDR3s include the opening cysteine and the closing phenylalanine or tryptophan. Fields, in order: J gene, D gene, V gene, clone size, CDR3 DNA, CDR3 protein. The D gene is left open where the match is weak. Clone size is given for some rows only: seen once, a few or many times, or a class if the clone is expanded.

TRBJ1-4	NA	TRBV5-1	NA	TGCGCCAGCAGCTCCGGGTCATCAACTAATGAAAAACTGTTTTTT	CASSSGSSTNEKLFF
TRBJ1-1	NA	TRBV27	once	TGTGCCAGCAGTTTATCCGCCAGGGGTATTGAAGCTTTCTTT	CASSLSARGIEAFF
TRBJ2-3	NA	TRBV25-1	NA	TGTGCTAGCAGACAACCCACAGATACGCAGTATTTT	CASRQPTDTQYF
TRBJ2-5	NA	TRBV11-2	NA	TGTGCCAGCAGCTTAGATCAGTGGGGGACCCAGTACTTC	CASSLDQWGTQYF
TRBJ2-1	NA	TRBV11-3	NA	TGTGCCAGCAGCTCCGGCCGGGGCGCCGTATACAATGAGCAGTTCTTC	CASSSGRGAVYNEQFF
TRBJ2-5	NA	TRBV5-6	NA	TGTGCCAGCAGCTCCTTAGGGGCAGTAGGTGAGACCCAGTACTTC	CASSSLGAVGETQYF
TRBJ2-7	TRBD2	TRBV28	NA	TGTGCCAGCAGTCAGACTAGCGGGAGTTTCTCCTTCTACGAGCAGTACTTC	CASSQTSGSFSFYEQYF
TRBJ2-1	TRBD2	TRBV9	NA	TGTGCCAGCAGCGTTGGGACAATAGCGGGAGTTGGATACAATGAGCAGTTCTTC	CASSVGTIAGVGYNEQFF
TRBJ1-2	NA	TRBV30	once	TGTGCCTGGAGTGTTCCCCCTCTCGGGGGCTCCTTC	CAWSVPPLGGSF
TRBJ1-2	NA	TRBV19	NA	TGTGCCAGTAGTCAACAAGTAGGGGGTAACTATGGCTACACCTTC	CASSQQVGGNYGYTF
TRBJ2-7	TRBD1	TRBV13	NA	TGTGCCAGCAGCCCACTATTTATCCAGAAACCGGGACAGGGATACTACGAGCAGTACTTC	CASSPLFIQKPGQGYYEQYF
TRBJ2-7	TRBD1	TRBV5-8	NA	TGTGCCAGCAGCTTGTTACAGGGGAGCAAGTACTTC	CASSLLQGSKYF
TRBJ1-1	NA	TRBV11-2	few	TGTGCCAGCAGCTTAGAATTCCGGAACACTGAAGCTTTCTTT	CASSLEFRNTEAFF
TRBJ2-2	NA	TRBV14	NA	TGTGCCAGCAGCCCCTCTAGCGTCACCGGGGAGCTGTTTTTT	CASSPSSVTGELFF
TRBJ1-6	NA	TRBV6-6	NA	TGTGCCAGCTGGACGGGAACAAATTCACCCCTCCACTTT	CASWTGTNSPLHF
TRBJ2-2	NA	TRBV6-5	NA	TGTGCCAGCAGTACTAGCTCCGGGGAGCTGTTTTTT	CASSTSSGELFF
TRBJ1-3	TRBD1	TRBV5-4	few	TGTGCCAGCAGTACAGGGGCTGGAAACACCATATATTTT	CASSTGAGNTIYF
TRBJ2-1	NA	TRBV7-9	NA	TGTGCCAGCAGCTTAGCTCTCCGACGGAGCTCCTACAATGAGCAGTTCTTC	CASSLALRRSSYNEQFF
TRBJ1-1	TRBD1	TRBV6-1	NA	TGTGCCAGCAGTGAAACCAGGGGGAGGGATATACGGACTGAAGCTTTCTTT	CASSETRGRDIRTEAFF
TRBJ2-7	NA	TRBV27	NA	TGTGCCAGCACTACCCGGGGAGTGGGGCGTTACTCCTACGAGCAGTACTTC	CASTTRGVGRYSYEQYF
TRBJ2-5	NA	TRBV5-1	NA	TGCGCCAGCAACTCCCTGAACCAAGAGACCCAGTACTTC	CASNSLNQETQYF
TRBJ2-2	TRBD1	TRBV6-5	NA	TGTGCCAGCAGCGACAGGGGAGGTGGTACCGGGGAGCTGTTTTTT	CASSDRGGGTGELFF
TRBJ2-4	NA	TRBV7-9	NA	TGTGCCAGCAGCTTAGATATAGCCAAAAACATTCAGTACTTC	CASSLDIAKNIQYF
TRBJ2-7	NA	TRBV5-1	NA	TGCGCCAGCAGCTTGGCCCCAGGGACCACCTACGAGCAGTACTTC	CASSLAPGTTYEQYF
TRBJ2-2	NA	TRBV5-5	few	TGTGCCAGCAGCTTGACGGGACAGAACACCGGGGAGCTGTTTTTT	CASSLTGQNTGELFF
TRBJ1-4	TRBD1	TRBV5-1	NA	TGCGCCAGCAGCTTGGCCGAAGGGGGCAATGAAAAACTGTTTTTT	CASSLAEGGNEKLFF
TRBJ1-5	NA	TRBV4-2	NA	TGTGCCAGCAGCCAAAATCAGGGGAACAATCAGCCCCAGCATTTT	CASSQNQGNNQPQHF
TRBJ2-7	NA	TRBV4-1	NA	TGCGCCAGCAGCCAATGGGGGTCCACCTACGAGCAGTACTTC	CASSQWGSTYEQYF
TRBJ2-7	TRBD1	TRBV6-6	NA	TGTGCCAGCTCAACCCGGGACAGCCGGTACGAGCAGTACTTC	CASSTRDSRYEQYF
TRBJ1-2	NA	TRBV9	NA	TGTGCCAGCAGCGTAGACAGGCTCTATGGCTACACCTTC	CASSVDRLYGYTF
TRBJ2-7	NA	TRBV6-5	NA	TGTGCCAGCAGTTACTCGGAAGCAGGGGCCGGTTACGAGCAGTACTTC	CASSYSEAGAGYEQYF
TRBJ2-5	NA	TRBV6-5	NA	TGTGCCAGCACCCGTATTGGGGTGCAAGAGACCCAGTACTTC	CASTRIGVQETQYF
TRBJ2-3	NA	TRBV6-5	NA	TGTGCCAGCAGTTACGGGGCAGCGAGCACAGATACGCAGTATTTT	CASSYGAASTDTQYF
TRBJ2-7	NA	TRBV11-2	NA	TGTGCCAGCAGCTTCTCGACAGGCCCCTCTACCTACGAGCAGTACTTC	CASSFSTGPSTYEQYF
TRBJ2-1	NA	TRBV27	once	TGTGCCAGCTATAGCCTAGGGGGTTCCTACAATGAGCAGTTCTTC	CASYSLGGSYNEQFF
TRBJ1-4	TRBD1	TRBV18	NA	TGTGCCAGCTCACTTGGGACAGCCGAAAAACTGTTTTTT	CASSLGTAEKLFF
TRBJ1-2	NA	TRBV6-5	few	TGTGCCAGCAGGGACATGTATGGGGGCTACACCTTC	CASRDMYGGYTF
TRBJ1-2	NA	TRBV9	NA	TGTGCCAGCAGCGCTCAGGGGTTCTATGGCTACACCTTC	CASSAQGFYGYTF
TRBJ1-3	NA	TRBV11-2	NA	TGTGCCAGCAGCTTAGCCTATGGGGGAATCGGAAACACCATATATTTT	CASSLAYGGIGNTIYF
TRBJ2-4	NA	TRBV6-1	NA	TGTGCCAGCAGTGAAATGGGAGTAAACATTCAGTACTTC	CASSEMGVNIQYF
TRBJ1-1	NA	TRBV5-6	NA	TGTGCCAGCAGCTTGAAAGGACCGAGGACTGAAGCTTTCTTT	CASSLKGPRTEAFF
TRBJ1-2	NA	TRBV5-5	NA	TGTGCCAGCAGCTTGCTCCCGTCAAGTTCTCAGGACGGCTACACCTTC	CASSLLPSSSQDGYTF
TRBJ2-1	TRBD2	TRBV6-5	NA	TGTGCCACATTAGCGGGGTACTCCTACAATGAGCAGTTCTTC	CATLAGYSYNEQFF
TRBJ1-2	NA	TRBV10-2	NA	TGCGCCAGCAGCCCCTCCTATGGCTACACCTTC	CASSPSYGYTF